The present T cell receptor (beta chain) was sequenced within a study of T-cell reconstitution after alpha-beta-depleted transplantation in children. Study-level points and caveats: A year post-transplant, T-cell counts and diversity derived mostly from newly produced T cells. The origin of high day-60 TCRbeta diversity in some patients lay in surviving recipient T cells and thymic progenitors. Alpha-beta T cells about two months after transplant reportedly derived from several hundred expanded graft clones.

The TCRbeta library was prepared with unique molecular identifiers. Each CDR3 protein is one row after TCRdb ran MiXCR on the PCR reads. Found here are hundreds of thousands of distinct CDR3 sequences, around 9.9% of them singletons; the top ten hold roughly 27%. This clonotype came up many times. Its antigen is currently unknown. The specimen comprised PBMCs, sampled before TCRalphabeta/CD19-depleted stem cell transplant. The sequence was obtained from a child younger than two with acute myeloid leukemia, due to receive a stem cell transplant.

The CDR3 coding sequence is TGTGCCAGCAGCTTAGCCCCCCCACTAGCGGTAGCCTCACACAATGAGCAGTTCTTC. Residues: CASSLAPPLAVASHNEQFF. The J gene is TRBJ2-1, the V gene TRBV11-1; 8 bases match TRBD2. Germline V gene lookup returns CDR1 SGHAT and CDR2 FQDESV (reference sequence). There are 19 residues in the CDR3. The J segment lost 5 bases and the V segment lost 0 bases, leaving 15 bases of the junction unmatched.